This TCR beta chain was observed in a study of T cell responses to AZD1222 COVID-19 vaccine. The V and J ends lost 0 bases and 0 bases respectively, with 8 bases between them. Germline V gene sequence: CDR1 MNHEY, CDR2 SVGAGI. The CDR3 has 15 residues. TCRdb's copy holds only in-frame clones and misses some; the assay was immunoSEQ multiplex PCR. Altogether 100,000 to 130,000 clones are present, 89% being singletons, with the ten largest covering approximately 3.1%. This TCR derives from an adult in good health. This sample comprised peripheral blood, obtained on day 0 of MenACWY control vaccination. The rearrangement links TRBV6-5 to TRBJ1-1; tentatively, D is TRBD1 (5 bases). The CDR3 sequence is CASSYSGGMNTEAFF. CDR3 bases: TGTGCCAGCAGTTACTCTGGGGGTATGAACACTGAAGCTTTCTTT.